Detailed here is one TCR beta chain. What it binds is unknown. This sample was included in a study of T cell responses to AZD1222 COVID-19 vaccine. Overall study findings and caveats: Spike-spanning, vaccine-associated CD4 TCRs were dominant at 160-218 and 743-854.

Measured with immunoSEQ multiplex PCR; TCRdb has only the in-frame clones, and not every one. This sample has more than 95,000 clones, with 92% found just once. The CDR3 extends over 13 amino acids. Germline lookup yields CDR1 MNHEY and CDR2 SMNVEV (reference sequence). V was cut by 6 bases and J by 4 bases, with 13 bases left in between. The specimen was peripheral blood, collected 28 days after the second AZD1222 dose. The receptor was derived from an adult who received the AZD1222 COVID-19 vaccine. The chain links TRBV27 to TRBJ2-7; weak D call: TRBD1 (6 bases). The CDR3 nucleotides are TGTGCCAGCAGCTGGAGACAGGCTTACGAGCAGTACTTC. Translated: CASSWRQAYEQYF.